This passage covers 25 T cell receptor beta chains from one sample sequenced in a study of identical twins. TCRdb fed the 5' RACE reads into MiXCR, producing one record per CDR3 protein. Here the sample spans about 700,000 distinct CDR3 sequences, over 5% being singletons. The sample taken for sequencing was naive T cells sorted from blood. The receptors come from a man younger than 35 in good health.

This clonotype occurred many times. The rearrangement joins TRBV29-1 to TRBJ2-7; the D gene could be TRBD1 or TRBD2 (7 bases each). V shed 6 bases and J shed 2 bases, with 20 bases lying between them. Germline V gives CDR1 SQVTM, CDR2 ANQGSEA. The CDR3 consists of 15 residues. CDR3 loop: CSVGGGQRRPYEQYF. In nucleotides, the CDR3 is TGCAGCGTGGGGGGGGGACAGCGACGTCCCTACGAGCAGTACTTC.

This clonotype was found many times. The rearrangement links TRBV6-6 to TRBJ2-1; possibly TRBD1 or TRBD2 for D (6 bases each). The CDR3 spans 13 residues. Germline values: CDR1 MNHNY, CDR2 SVGAGI (reference sequence). V was shortened by 7 bases and J by 13 bases, with 20 bases between the two germline ends. The CDR3 region has the DNA TGTGCCAGCACCTGGGGGGCTTCTGAGCGTCAGTTCTTC. Its protein product is CASTWGASERQFF.

This clonotype was seen repeatedly, ten times or more. V is TRBV29-1 and J is TRBJ2-3; D gene uncertain. The CDR3 spans 13 residues. V lost 4 bases and J lost 0, with 8 bases in between. Germline-derived CDR1 and CDR2 are SQVTM and ANQGSEA. Here the CDR3 DNA reads TGCAGCGTTGTGGCCGGAAGCACAGATACGCAGTATTTT. Translating it yields CSVVAGSTDTQYF.

In this sample, this clonotype turned up a few times. The chain links TRBV20-1 to TRBJ2-3, with D possibly TRBD1 on 6 matching bases. The CDR3 has 14 amino acids. The germline V gene encodes CDR1 DFQATT and CDR2 SNEGSKA (reference sequence). The ends were cut back, 3 bases at V and 0 bases at J, with 10 bases in the middle. The CDR3 DNA follows: TGCAGTGCTAGGAAACAGGGAAGCACAGATACGCAGTATTTT. Translating gives CSARKQGSTDTQYF.

This clonotype was counted ten times or more. This chain joins TRBV12-3 or TRBV12-4 and TRBJ1-1; tentative D call: TRBD1 (5 bases). Trimming took off 6 bases at V and 4 bases at J, with 12 bases between the two ends. The CDR3 contains 13 residues. The CDR3 nucleotides are TGTGCCAGCAGCTTATCGGGGGGCACTGAAGCTTTCTTT. This codes for CASSLSGGTEAFF.

This rearrangement joins TRBV6-2 or TRBV6-3 to TRBJ1-1; D gene uncertain. Germline V CDR1 and CDR2: MNHEY, SVGEGT. This CDR3 contains 14 residues. V lost 6 bases and J lost 1, with 12 bases in between. The CDR3 sequence: CASRLTRQNTEAFF. Written as DNA, the CDR3 is TGTGCCAGCAGGCTAACAAGACAGAACACTGAAGCTTTCTTT.

This clonotype turned up a few times. V is TRBV28 and J is TRBJ1-4; no firm D call. The V and J ends lost 6 bases and 0 bases respectively, with 8 bases between them. CDR3 length: 14 residues. Looked up from germline, CDR1 is MDHEN and CDR2 is SYDVKM. The CDR3 protein is CASSPLPTNEKLFF. The CDR3 DNA reads TGTGCCAGCAGCCCACTCCCAACTAATGAAAAACTGTTTTTT.

In this sample, this clonotype turned up many times. The chain carries TRBV5-1 and TRBJ2-3, with TRBD1 as a possible D gene (5 bases). The germline V and J ends were trimmed by 2 bases and 0 bases, with 10 bases remaining between them. The germline gives CDR1 SGHRS, CDR2 YFSETQ. The CDR3 runs to 15 residues. The CDR3 spells CASSFGQGSTDTQYF. The CDR3 region has the DNA TGCGCCAGCAGCTTTGGGCAGGGTAGCACAGATACGCAGTATTTT.

Ten or more counts support this clonotype. The J gene is TRBJ2-5, the V gene TRBV20-1, with 7 bases identical to TRBD1. Germline V gene data show CDR1 as DFQATT and CDR2 as SNEGSKA (reference sequence). The junction had 15 bases not matched to a gene; V was cut back by 6 bases and J by 5 bases. This CDR3 has 15 amino acids. The CDR3 DNA follows: TGCAGTGCCCCTCGTTTCGGACAGGCAATGGAGACCCAGTACTTC. Translating gives CSAPRFGQAMETQYF.

This clonotype came up many times. The rearrangement joins TRBV29-1 to TRBJ2-1; 11 nucleotides line up with TRBD2. The V segment lost 6 bases and the J segment 12 bases; nucleotides outside the gene matches: 13. There are 14 residues in the CDR3. Germline V gene lookup returns CDR1 SQVTM and CDR2 ANQGSEA. The CDR3 region is CSVPGVTSGMAQFF. DNA for the CDR3: TGCAGCGTGCCGGGGGTGACTAGCGGGATGGCGCAGTTCTTC.

This clonotype turned up a few times. The chain employs TRBV11-2 and TRBJ2-1; D ambiguous. The CDR3 covers 16 residues. Germline loops: CDR1 SGHAT, CDR2 FQNNGV. Trimming shortened V by 2 bases and J by 4 bases, and 15 bases separated the two germline ends. The CDR3: CASSLLGRKGYNEQFF. The DNA for the CDR3 is TGTGCCAGCAGCTTATTAGGTCGGAAAGGATACAATGAGCAGTTCTTC.

This clonotype was counted at least ten times. The gene calls are TRBV12-3 or TRBV12-4 and TRBJ2-5, with D possibly being TRBD1 (6 bases). This CDR3 spans 14 amino acids. Trimming removed 6 bases at V and 5 bases at J, with 16 bases between. The CDR3 DNA follows: TGTGCCAGCAGCTATACCCAGGGGCGGGAGACCCAGTACTTC. This codes for CASSYTQGRETQYF.

This clonotype came up many times. The chain couples TRBV9 to TRBJ2-1, with D unresolved. The CDR3 length is 14 residues. Germline V gives CDR1 SGDLS, CDR2 YYNGEE. V shed 4 bases and J shed 6 bases, with 14 bases lying between them. For the CDR3, the DNA is TGTGCCAGCAGCACAGCCGGACGCCTCAATGAGCAGTTCTTC. Amino acid sequence: CASSTAGRLNEQFF.

The sample holds many counts of this clonotype. This chain connects TRBV20-1 to TRBJ1-1; D might be TRBD1 (6 bases). The germline V and J ends were trimmed by 3 bases and 7 bases, with 12 bases remaining between them. CDR1 DFQATT and CDR2 SNEGSKA come from the germline V gene (reference sequence). This CDR3 is built from 12 residues. The CDR3 nucleotides read TGCAGTGCTAGGTCGGGGGCCTATGAAGCTTTCTTT. Translating it yields CSARSGAYEAFF.

This clonotype has a handful of counts. J is TRBJ2-1 and V is TRBV12-3 or TRBV12-4, with D perhaps matching TRBD1 or TRBD2 (5 bases each). The CDR3 consists of 15 residues. V gave up 3 bases and J gave up 2 bases, with 11 bases separating them. Written as DNA, the CDR3 is TGTGCCAGCAGTTTGCCGTGGGACCCCTACAATGAGCAGTTCTTC. Protein: CASSLPWDPYNEQFF.

The chain carries TRBV4-1 and TRBJ2-6, with a tentative D call TRBD2 (5 bases). V was pared by 3 bases and J by 0 bases, with 12 bases between. The CDR3 length is 17 residues. Germline assignment: CDR1 MGHRA and CDR2 YSYEKL. CDR3 bases: TGCGCCAGCAGCCATCCCGGACTTCTCTCTGGGGCCAACGTCCTGACTTTC. It translates to CASSHPGLLSGANVLTF.

This clonotype occurred many times. The V call is TRBV2, the J call TRBJ2-7; TRBD1 is a possible D gene (5 bases). Trimming took off 3 bases at V and 5 bases at J, with 11 bases between the two ends. The germline CDR1 and CDR2 sequences are SNHLY and FYNNEI. The CDR3 extends over 13 amino acids. The CDR3 coding sequence is TGTGCCAGCAGTGACTCAGGGATAGACGAGCAGTACGTC. As protein: CASSDSGIDEQYV.

Ten or more counts support this clonotype. The chain has TRBV29-1 and TRBJ2-5, with a possible D match to TRBD2 (6 bases). The V and J ends lost 7 bases and 5 bases respectively, with 20 bases between them. The CDR3 spans 14 residues. The germline CDR1 and CDR2 sequences are SQVTM and ANQGSEA. CDR3 nucleotide sequence: TGCAGCGCCGACAAGGACTACCCGGTGGAGACCCAGTACTTC. Encoded protein: CSADKDYPVETQYF.

This clonotype was seen a few times. The chain links TRBV7-9 to TRBJ2-1; D is uncertain. The CDR3 extends over 14 amino acids. CDR1 is SEHNR and CDR2 is FQNEAQ in the germline V gene (reference sequence). V was cut by 5 bases and J by 12 bases, with 20 bases left in between. CDR3 loop: CASSPLAANKGQFF. DNA of the CDR3: TGTGCCAGCAGCCCCCTGGCAGCGAATAAGGGGCAGTTCTTC. Using reference TRBV7-9 and TRBJ2-1 for the parts outside the CDR3, the full variable domain is DTGVSQNPRHKITKRGQNVTFRCDPISEHNRLYWYRQTLGQGPEFLTYFQNEAQLEKSRLLSDRFSAERPKGSFSTLEIQRTEQGDSAMYLCASSPLAANKGQFFGPGTRLTVL.

This clonotype occurred a few times. This chain connects TRBV29-1 to TRBJ2-1; D remains ambiguous. Germline V gene sequence: CDR1 SQVTM, CDR2 ANQGSEA. V was cut by 4 bases and J by 8 bases, with 18 bases left in between. This CDR3 spans 14 amino acids. CDR3 residues: CSVVGRVPPHEQFF. Here the CDR3 DNA reads TGCAGCGTTGTCGGAAGGGTCCCCCCACATGAGCAGTTCTTC.

This clonotype was counted many times. This chain links TRBV12-3 or TRBV12-4 with TRBJ2-1; TRBD1 matches at 10 bases. Trimming at V came to 3 bases and at J to 7 bases, leaving 3 bases not matched to a gene. There are 14 residues in the CDR3. The DNA for the CDR3 is TGTGCCAGCAGTTTGGGGACAGGGGTGAATGAGCAGTTCTTC. Translated, it gives CASSLGTGVNEQFF.

This clonotype was seen a few times. The chain is built from TRBV27 and TRBJ2-5, with D possibly matching TRBD1 (5 bases). This CDR3 has 14 amino acids. The V gene's germline CDR1 is MNHEY and CDR2 SMNVEV (reference sequence). Trimming took off 0 bases at V and 5 bases at J, with 10 bases between the two ends. CDR3 sequence (DNA): TGTGCCAGCAGTTTATCGACAGCAGGGGAGACCCAGTACTTC. Translated: CASSLSTAGETQYF.

This clonotype was seen repeatedly, ten times or more. The V gene is TRBV6-5, the J gene TRBJ2-1, with 11 bases lining up with TRBD2. CDR1 is MNHEY, CDR2 SVGAGI, per germline. The CDR3 is made up of 21 amino acids. V was pared by 6 bases and J by 0 bases, with 19 bases of the junction left unmatched. The CDR3 reads CASRYPRTSGYLWISYNEQFF. The CDR3 DNA reads as TGTGCCAGCAGGTATCCCCGGACTAGCGGGTACCTATGGATCTCCTACAATGAGCAGTTCTTC.

This clonotype showed up just a few times. V and J are TRBV20-1 and TRBJ2-7, with TRBD1 matching over 9 bases. This CDR3 has 13 amino acids. Unmatched junction bases numbered 4, after V lost 4 bases and J lost 3 bases. In germline, CDR1 is DFQATT, CDR2 SNEGSKA (reference sequence). The CDR3, as DNA: TGCAGTGCTACCGGGACAGGGATCTACGAGCAGTACTTC. Amino acids: CSATGTGIYEQYF.

The V call is TRBV11-2, the J call TRBJ2-7, with D unclear. V lost 2 bases and J 5 bases, leaving 7 bases between the germline ends. This CDR3 comprises 12 residues. Germline V CDR1 and CDR2: SGHAT, FQNNGV. CDR3 amino acids: CASSLSRNEQYV. DNA for the CDR3: TGTGCCAGCAGCTTATCACGGAACGAGCAGTACGTC.